This is a list of T cell receptor beta chains from one sample in a study of blood T cells in healthy people across ages. Via MiXCR, TCRdb re-called the 5' RACE reads, giving one row per CDR3 protein. The sample lists around 650,000 distinct CDR3 sequences, about 30% seen once, with 15% in the top ten. Sequenced sample: blood. These receptors were taken from an elderly woman in good health. Each CDR3 is given with its conserved first and last residue. The order of the fields is J gene, V gene, CDR3 protein.

J: TRBJ2-5
V: TRBV6-5
CDR3: CASSLALVQETQYF

J: TRBJ2-6
V: TRBV19
CDR3: CASSPGTVAGANVLTF

J: TRBJ1-2
V: TRBV5-6
CDR3: CASSLTSLRYGYTF

J: TRBJ1-1
V: TRBV6-2/TRBV6-3
CDR3: CASSTLKNTEAFF

J: TRBJ1-1
V: TRBV7-2
CDR3: CASSLVGGADTEAFF

J: TRBJ2-5
V: TRBV29-1
CDR3: CSVQTGSRETQYF

J: TRBJ2-1
V: TRBV11-2
CDR3: CASSLGGWEQFF

J: TRBJ1-1
V: TRBV12-3/TRBV12-4
CDR3: CASSFRPQQVGSFF

J: TRBJ1-1
V: TRBV5-1
CDR3: CASSLLGGLTEAFF

J: TRBJ1-2
V: TRBV2
CDR3: CASSDRNYGYTF

J: TRBJ2-3
V: TRBV15
CDR3: CATDKGVGRADTQYF

J: TRBJ1-2
V: TRBV28
CDR3: CASSFGGNNYGYTF

J: TRBJ2-5
V: TRBV5-1
CDR3: CASRTRQGTQETQYF

J: TRBJ1-6
V: TRBV20-1
CDR3: CSASERTIYNSPLHF

J: TRBJ2-3
V: TRBV3-1
CDR3: CASSQGPVADTQYF

J: TRBJ2-2
V: TRBV14
CDR3: CASSVRSGGIGELFF

J: TRBJ1-1
V: TRBV10-3
CDR3: CAIRGTVGEAFF

J: TRBJ2-3
V: TRBV28
CDR3: CASSEPGLLESDTQYF

J: TRBJ2-2
V: TRBV2
CDR3: CASSDRGSTGELFF

J: TRBJ2-1
V: TRBV5-1
CDR3: CASSLEGGPNGQFF

J: TRBJ1-5
V: TRBV20-1
CDR3: CSAREPGAGQPQHF

J: TRBJ1-1
V: TRBV12-3/TRBV12-4
CDR3: CASRPGQGNTEAFF

J: TRBJ2-3
V: TRBV19
CDR3: CASSRKGGSGGITDTQYF

J: TRBJ1-5
V: TRBV6-2/TRBV6-3
CDR3: CASRDSRNQPQHF

J: NA
V: TRBV29-1
CDR3: CSVHPGTGSMYEQYF

J: TRBJ1-2
V: TRBV7-2
CDR3: CASSLDPAGSEYGYTF

J: TRBJ2-5
V: TRBV5-1
CDR3: CASSLARQGGETQYF

J: TRBJ2-3
V: TRBV5-1
CDR3: CASSKPGTTDTQYF

J: TRBJ1-6
V: TRBV2
CDR3: CASSVDRSRPPHF

J: TRBJ1-2
V: TRBV30
CDR3: CASAQTQGTYTF

J: TRBJ2-1
V: TRBV29-1
CDR3: CSVGVSSYNEQFF

J: TRBJ2-1
V: TRBV7-2
CDR3: CASSLTPAARSYNEQFF

J: TRBJ1-2
V: TRBV2
CDR3: CASSPLQGVGYGYTF

J: TRBJ1-1
V: TRBV20-1
CDR3: CSARDPARPNTEAFF

J: TRBJ2-1
V: TRBV7-9
CDR3: CASSLAEGDPGGDEQFF

J: TRBJ1-1
V: TRBV12-3/TRBV12-4
CDR3: CASSKTGGAEAFF

J: TRBJ2-1
V: TRBV4-2
CDR3: CASSRTGRMDEQFF

J: TRBJ2-7
V: TRBV12-3/TRBV12-4
CDR3: CASTLGQSSSYEQYF

J: TRBJ2-1
V: TRBV20-1
CDR3: CSARDVGEQFF

J: TRBJ1-2
V: TRBV7-8
CDR3: CASCVGRIYGYTF

J: TRBJ2-7
V: TRBV28
CDR3: CASSPMIGDYEQYF

J: TRBJ1-1
V: TRBV12-3/TRBV12-4
CDR3: CASSRQGGGGTEAFF

J: TRBJ2-7
V: TRBV5-1
CDR3: CASSVTGTGSYEQYF

J: TRBJ2-7
V: TRBV5-1
CDR3: CASSLTPGQGFYEQYF

J: TRBJ2-5
V: TRBV20-1
CDR3: CSARTSGRAIQETQYF

J: TRBJ2-5
V: TRBV9
CDR3: CASSVGSRKEETQYF

J: TRBJ2-1
V: TRBV20-1
CDR3: CSASLASGPYNEQFF

J: TRBJ2-5
V: TRBV9
CDR3: CASSVGEGQGQETQYF

J: TRBJ2-4
V: TRBV4-2
CDR3: CASSQGEDNGNIQYF

J: TRBJ1-3
V: TRBV11-2
CDR3: CASSLGDRPRDTIYF

J: TRBJ2-5
V: TRBV12-3/TRBV12-4
CDR3: CASSAIAGRGEAQYF

J: TRBJ1-6
V: TRBV9
CDR3: CASSVAGSRAPLHF